Listed here are 25 T cell receptor beta chains from one sample, sequenced in a study of cytomegalovirus exposure and HLA in healthy donors. The protocol was immunoSEQ multiplex PCR, while the TCRdb copy is restricted to in-frame clones and leaves out a portion. The data show fewer than 400,000 clones, 70% to 90% seen once. The sequenced sample was PBMCs. The source is a man younger than 40 in good health and CMV-seronegative.

The chain couples TRBV7-9 to TRBJ1-2; a weak D match, TRBD1 (6 bases). The germline V gene has CDR1 SEHNR and CDR2 FQNEAQ (reference sequence). The CDR3 contains 15 residues. V was pared by 3 bases and J by 4 bases, with 15 bases between. CDR3 DNA: TGTGCCAGCAGCTTCTTAGGGCAGGGGTTCTATGGCTACACCTTC. It encodes CASSFLGQGFYGYTF.

The V and J genes are TRBV30 and TRBJ1-2, with no clear D. With 3 bases removed from V and 5 bases from J, the gap between germline ends came to 13 bases. There are 13 residues in the CDR3. Germline CDR1 is GTSNPN and CDR2 is SVGIG (reference sequence). The CDR3 DNA reads TGTGCCTGGAGCGACGGGAGAGGATATGGCTACACCTTC. Encoded protein: CAWSDGRGYGYTF.

The chain has TRBV5-1 and TRBJ2-3, with 12 bases identical to TRBD2. CDR3 length equals 15 residues. CDR1 and CDR2 (germline): SGHRS, YFSETQ. The ends lost 3 bases at V and 2 bases at J; junction bases unmatched: 1. The CDR3 bases are TGCGCCAGCAGCTGGACTAGCGGGGTCACAGATACGCAGTATTTT. Amino acids: CASSWTSGVTDTQYF.

The chain couples TRBV9 to TRBJ2-3; D remains unclear. This CDR3 is built from 13 residues. The germline V gene encodes CDR1 SGDLS and CDR2 YYNGEE. V lost 4 bases to trimming and J lost 1 base, with 7 bases between them. The CDR3 bases are TGTGCCAGCAGCAAGACTGGCACAGATACGCAGTATTTT. As protein: CASSKTGTDTQYF. Looking up the rest from reference TRBV9 and TRBJ2-3 gives the full variable domain: DSGVTQTPKHLITATGQRVTLRCSPRSGDLSVYWYQQSLDQGLQFLIQYYNGEERAKGNILERFSAQQFPDLHSELNLSSLELGDSALYFCASSKTGTDTQYFGPGTRLTVL.

V and J are TRBV12-5 and TRBJ2-7; 12 nucleotides match TRBD1. This CDR3 comprises 15 residues. With 4 bases clipped from V and 5 bases from J, the junction kept 6 bases outside the gene matches. The germline CDR1 and CDR2 sequences are LGHNT and FRNRAP. The CDR3 nucleotides are TGTGCTAGTGGTTGGGGACAGGGGGCGGGGAACGAGCAGTACTTC. Translation gives CASGWGQGAGNEQYF.

The J gene is TRBJ2-6, the V gene TRBV27, with D unresolved. The CDR3 runs 19 residues. CDR1 MNHEY and CDR2 SMNVEV come from the germline V gene (reference sequence). Trimming left V 4 bases short and J 0 bases short, with 19 bases between. This chain's CDR3 is CASSYRSTVRSSGANVLTF. The CDR3 DNA follows: TGTGCCAGCAGTTACCGATCTACAGTCCGAAGCTCTGGGGCCAACGTCCTGACTTTC.

The V call is TRBV7-2, the J call TRBJ2-5; D call uncertain. The V end lost 4 bases, the J end lost 2 bases, and 8 bases lay between the germline ends. The CDR3 is 13 amino acids. Germline V gene lookup returns CDR1 SGHTA and CDR2 FQGNSA. Here the CDR3 DNA reads TGTGCCAGCAGCTACTACCGTCAAGAGACCCAGTACTTC. Translated, it gives CASSYYRQETQYF.

The V gene is TRBV5-5, the J gene TRBJ1-1; D gene uncertain. Between the trimmed V and J ends, which lost 0 bases and 0 bases, there was a span of 9 bases. The CDR3 length is 15 residues. Germline loops: CDR1 SGHKS, CDR2 YYEKEE (reference sequence). The CDR3 region has the DNA TGTGCCAGCAGCTTGGTTGGAGAGATGAACACTGAAGCTTTCTTT. As protein: CASSLVGEMNTEAFF. The full variable domain, its missing parts supplied by reference TRBV5-5 and TRBJ1-1, is DAGVTQSPTHLIKTRGQQVTLRCSPISGHKSVSWYQQVLGQGPQFIFQYYEKEERGRGNFPDRFSARQFPNYSSELNVNALLLGDSALYLCASSLVGEMNTEAFFGQGTRLTVV.

In its sample, this clone was seen once. The DNA for the CDR3 is TGTGCCAGCAGCCCCTGGGACAGGGTGACCGAAAACTATGGCTACACCTTC. It codes for CASSPWDRVTENYGYTF. V and J are TRBV5-6 and TRBJ1-2; 9 bases line up with TRBD1. The CDR3 has 17 amino acids. In germline, CDR1 is SGHDT, CDR2 YYEEEE. J lost 2 bases, V lost 4 bases, and 12 bases had no gene match.

The count of this clone is one. The CDR3 spells CASSFVGRGQETQYF. The CDR3 bases are TGTGCCAGCAGCTTCGTTGGGCGGGGCCAAGAGACCCAGTACTTC. V is TRBV7-9 and J is TRBJ2-5, with D possibly being TRBD2 (6 bases). The germline gives CDR1 SEHNR, CDR2 FQNEAQ (reference sequence). The CDR3 spans 15 residues. V was clipped by 3 bases and J by 1 base, with 12 bases between them.

V gene TRBV7-8 combines with J gene TRBJ1-2, with D uncertain. Germline V gene lookup returns CDR1 SGHVS and CDR2 FQNEAQ. Trimming stripped 5 bases from V and 8 bases from J, with 24 bases between. CDR3 length: 16 amino acids. The CDR3 DNA is TGTGCCAGCAGCCCATTGTATACGGGTCCACTCCTCGGCTACACCTTC. Its protein is CASSPLYTGPLLGYTF.

J is TRBJ2-7 and V is TRBV5-5, with D possibly TRBD2 on 5 matching bases. CDR3 length equals 15 residues. Trimming removed 0 bases from V and 4 bases from J, with 14 bases in between. The germline CDR1 and CDR2 sequences are SGHKS and YYEKEE (reference sequence). CDR3 sequence reads: CASSLAAGELYEQYF. CDR3 coding DNA: TGTGCCAGCAGCTTGGCCGCCGGGGAACTTTACGAGCAGTACTTC.

This chain joins TRBV19 and TRBJ2-7; the D gene is possibly TRBD1 (6 bases). Per germline, CDR1 LNHDA and CDR2 SQIVND (reference sequence). Trimming pared 4 bases from V and 5 bases from J, leaving 12 bases between. This CDR3 contains 13 residues. The CDR3 here is CASSSRGADEQYF. CDR3 DNA: TGTGCCAGTAGTAGCAGGGGAGCGGACGAGCAGTACTTC.

The chain links TRBV11-3 to TRBJ2-2, with 8 bases identical to TRBD2. Germline CDR1 and CDR2: SGHNT and YENEEA. With 2 bases clipped from V and 6 bases from J, the junction kept 8 bases outside the gene matches. The CDR3 loop spans 16 amino acids. The CDR3 reads CASSLRSGLASGELFF. CDR3 sequence (DNA): TGTGCCAGCAGCTTACGTTCCGGACTAGCCTCCGGGGAGCTGTTTTTT.

J is TRBJ1-1 and V is TRBV27, with TRBD1 matching over 7 bases. Germline values: CDR1 MNHEY, CDR2 SMNVEV (reference sequence). The V and J ends lost 2 bases and 7 bases, in that order; junction bases with no gene match: 13. The CDR3 has 16 amino acids. The CDR3 DNA reads as TGTGCCAGCAGTTTACCGATGACAGGGTTCACGGGTGAAGCTTTCTTT. It yields the protein CASSLPMTGFTGEAFF.

The chain combines TRBV12-5 with TRBJ1-2; a weak D match, TRBD1 (5 bases). CDR3 length equals 13 residues. Germline V gene sequence: CDR1 LGHNT, CDR2 FRNRAP. Between the trimmed V and J ends, which lost 3 bases and 8 bases, there was a span of 13 bases. This CDR3 reads CASGFRGVGGYTF. The CDR3 DNA sequence: TGTGCTAGTGGTTTCCGGGGGGTAGGGGGCTACACCTTC.

This chain links TRBV6-5 with TRBJ2-7; D perhaps matches TRBD2 (5 bases). This CDR3 region has 16 residues. Trimming shortened V by 2 bases and J by 2 bases, and 16 bases separated the two germline ends. In germline, CDR1 is MNHEY, CDR2 SVGAGI. As DNA, the CDR3 is TGTGCCAGCAGTTACCCAAGGACTGCAGACACCTACGAGCAGTACTTC. Translation: CASSYPRTADTYEQYF.

The V gene is TRBV7-2, the J gene TRBJ1-1, with D possibly TRBD1 on 6 matching bases. The CDR3 has 14 amino acids. Trimming left V 6 bases short and J 0 bases short, with 11 bases between. Germline V gene sequence: CDR1 SGHTA, CDR2 FQGNSA. The CDR3 DNA reads as TGTGCCAGCAGTCGCGGACAGATGAACACTGAAGCTTTCTTT. Its translation: CASSRGQMNTEAFF. The full variable domain, with the rest looked up from reference TRBV7-2 and TRBJ1-1, is GAGVSQSPSNKVTEKGKDVELRCDPISGHTALYWYRQSLGQGLEFLIYFQGNSAPDKSGLPSDRFSAERTGGSVSTLTIQRTQQEDSAVYLCASSRGQMNTEAFFGQGTRLTVV.

The J gene is TRBJ2-5, the V gene TRBV9; possibly TRBD1 for D (5 bases). The ends were cut back, 3 bases at V and 1 base at J, with 13 bases in the middle. The CDR3 totals 15 residues. Germline CDR1 reads SGDLS; CDR2 reads YYNGEE. CDR3 in DNA: TGTGCCAGCAGCGCAAAGCCAGGGTTCCAAGAGACCCAGTACTTC. It translates to CASSAKPGFQETQYF.

This chain connects TRBV2 to TRBJ2-1, with TRBD2 matching 9 bases. In germline, CDR1 is SNHLY, CDR2 FYNNEI. The trim removed 3 bases at V and 7 bases at J, leaving 7 bases unmatched. There are 15 residues in the CDR3. In nucleotides, the CDR3 is TGTGCCAGCAGTGACCCTAGCGGGGTGGGGAATGAGCAGTTCTTC. Protein: CASSDPSGVGNEQFF.

V and J are TRBV6-5 and TRBJ2-1; no reliable D call. The germline V gene encodes CDR1 MNHEY and CDR2 SVGAGI. The V gene lost 2 bases and the J gene lost 9 bases, with 11 bases spanning the gap. The CDR3 spans 13 residues. The CDR3 DNA sequence: TGTGCCAGCAGTTACGGGCAACTGGGTGAGCAGTTCTTC. Protein product: CASSYGQLGEQFF.

V and J are TRBV6-1 and TRBJ2-7; TRBD1 matches at 7 bases. In germline, CDR1 is MNHNS, CDR2 SASEGT. CDR3 size: 15 residues. The junction had 2 bases not matched to a gene; V was cut back by 0 bases and J by 0 bases. CDR3 sequence: CASSEARGFSYEQYF. CDR3 nucleotides: TGTGCCAGCAGTGAAGCCAGGGGGTTCTCCTACGAGCAGTACTTC.

The chain carries TRBV7-6 and TRBJ2-1; 7 bases line up with TRBD1. V was clipped by 5 bases and J by 0 bases; unmatched bases: 7. The CDR3 is 16 amino acids. Germline V gene data show CDR1 as SGHVS and CDR2 as FNYEAQ. The CDR3 loop reads CASSPGQDSSYNEQFF. CDR3 sequence (DNA): TGTGCCAGCAGCCCAGGACAGGATAGCTCCTACAATGAGCAGTTCTTC.

The V and J genes are TRBV4-3 and TRBJ2-3; TRBD2 matches at 12 bases. CDR3 size: 17 residues. The V gene's germline CDR1 is LGHNA and CDR2 YSLEER. After removal of 2 bases from V and 5 bases from J, the junction contained 8 bases not matched to a gene. CDR3 amino acids: CASSQTASGGARDTQYF. The CDR3 DNA reads TGCGCCAGCAGCCAAACAGCTAGCGGGGGGGCCAGAGATACGCAGTATTTT.

The chain combines TRBV19 with TRBJ1-6, with a weak D call TRBD1 (5 bases). Germline values: CDR1 LNHDA, CDR2 SQIVND (reference sequence). V gave up 3 bases and J gave up 13 bases, with 16 bases separating them. CDR3 size: 14 residues. The CDR3 region has the DNA TGTGCCAGTAGTATGGGCCAGGGTCCCCTCCCCCTCCACTTT. It is translated as CASSMGQGPLPLHF. The full variable domain, rest sourced from reference TRBV19 and TRBJ1-6, is DGGITQSPKYLFRKEGQNVTLSCEQNLNHDAMYWYRQDPGQGLRLIYYSQIVNDFQKGDIAEGYSVSREKKESFPLTVTSAQKNPTAFYLCASSMGQGPLPLHFGNGTRLTVT.